The text below deals with one TCR beta chain. The CDR3 contains 14 residues. Germline-derived CDR1 and CDR2 are SQVTM and ANQGSEA. With 5 bases clipped from V and 3 bases from J, the junction kept 6 bases outside the gene matches. Each of the donors was a healthy adult who was HIV-negative and had not had a recent acute infection or vaccination. The data were obtained in a study of shared clonotypes between healthy human individuals. Assay: immunoSEQ multiplex PCR; the TCRdb copy retains only in-frame clones and omits some. This table has around 750,000 clones, around 67% appearing once. Sequences were obtained from memory CD4+ T cells sorted from blood. Specified subset: CD45RA-negative fraction. The rearrangement joins TRBV29-1 to TRBJ2-3; 9 positions agree with TRBD2. This TCR came from a woman in her twenties or thirties in good health. The CDR3 is CSVTVAGVTDTQYF. CDR3 sequence (DNA): TGCAGCGTTACCGTAGCGGGAGTTACAGATACGCAGTATTTT.